The 14 T cell receptor beta chains below come from one sample, sequenced in a study of T-cell reconstitution after alpha-beta-depleted transplantation in children. A TCRbeta library incorporating unique molecular identifiers was prepared. TCRdb passed the PCR reads through MiXCR, listing each CDR3 protein once. This table has 98,000 or so distinct CDR3 sequences, about 22% appearing once. The material sequenced was PBMCs, taken before TCRalphabeta/CD19-depleted stem cell transplant. The receptors stem from a boy aged 2-9 years with acute lymphoblastic leukemia, due to receive a stem cell transplant.

The chain combines TRBV11-2 with TRBJ2-5, with 7 nucleotides matching TRBD2. Per germline, CDR1 SGHAT and CDR2 FQNNGV. The V and J ends lost 1 base and 3 bases, in that order; junction bases with no gene match: 11. This CDR3 region has 17 residues. CDR3 nucleotide sequence: TGTGCCAGCAGCTTAGTTCTGGATGCTAGCGGAAAAGAGACCCAGTACTTC. This sequence encodes CASSLVLDASGKETQYF.

This clonotype was seen a few times. The chain employs TRBV12-3 or TRBV12-4 and TRBJ1-2, with unresolved D. The CDR3 is 11 residues long. V was pared by 4 bases and J by 3 bases, with 3 bases between. CDR3 bases: TGTGCCAGCAGTTCCGACTATGGCTACACCTTC. Its translation: CASSSDYGYTF.

In this sample, this clonotype turned up a few times. CDR3: CASRQFTGELFF. CDR3 DNA sequence: TGTGCCAGCAGACAGTTCACCGGGGAGCTGTTTTTT. The chain carries TRBV12-3 or TRBV12-4 and TRBJ2-2; D gene unclear. The CDR3 has 12 residues. V was clipped by 6 bases and J by 4 bases, with 6 bases between them.

V is TRBV10-3 and J is TRBJ2-7; TRBD2 might be the D (6 bases). This CDR3 region has 13 residues. V was clipped by 8 bases and J by 6 bases, with 17 bases between them. Germline V gene sequence: CDR1 ENHRY, CDR2 SYGVKD. CDR3 amino acids: CAIAGLPNGEQYF. CDR3 sequence (DNA): TGTGCCATCGCAGGACTACCCAACGGCGAGCAGTACTTC.

There are a few counts of this clonotype. The chain couples TRBV5-1 to TRBJ2-3, with D maybe TRBD2 (6 bases). This CDR3 spans 16 amino acids. Germline V lookup: CDR1 SGHRS, CDR2 YFSETQ. V was pared by 0 bases and J by 3 bases, with 14 bases between. For the CDR3, the DNA is TGCGCCAGCAGCTTGGGCGGTAGCGGAGTTACAGATACGCAGTATTTT. As protein: CASSLGGSGVTDTQYF.

This clonotype was seen repeatedly, ten times or more. The V gene is TRBV5-1, the J gene TRBJ2-1; the D call may be TRBD1 or TRBD2 (8 bases each). Trimming removed 1 base from V and 8 bases from J, with 19 bases in between. This CDR3 contains 16 residues. The V gene's germline CDR1 is SGHRS and CDR2 YFSETQ. The CDR3 coding sequence is TGCGCCAGCAGCTTGATCTCCAGGGGGCGGGGGGATGAGCAGTTCTTC. Translated, it gives CASSLISRGRGDEQFF.

This clonotype has just a few counts. This chain connects TRBV7-9 to TRBJ2-3; the D is unclear. Germline V gives CDR1 SEHNR, CDR2 FQNEAQ (reference sequence). Trimming pared 1 base from V and 2 bases from J, leaving 10 bases between. There are 15 residues in the CDR3. The CDR3 reads CASSLVSGYTDTQYF. The DNA of the CDR3 is TGTGCCAGCAGCTTAGTATCGGGTTACACAGATACGCAGTATTTT. The whole variable domain, remainder taken from reference TRBV7-9 and TRBJ2-3, is DTGVSQNPRHKITKRGQNVTFRCDPISEHNRLYWYRQTLGQGPEFLTYFQNEAQLEKSRLLSDRFSAERPKGSFSTLEIQRTEQGDSAMYLCASSLVSGYTDTQYFGPGTRLTVL.

This clonotype was recorded at least ten times. V is TRBV11-2 and J is TRBJ2-1; 9 bases align to TRBD2. V gave up 5 bases and J gave up 0 bases; unmatched junction bases: 5. The CDR3 covers 16 residues. Germline CDR1 is SGHAT and CDR2 is FQNNGV. The CDR3 loop reads CASSVISGSSYNEQFF. CDR3 coding DNA: TGTGCCAGCAGCGTCATTAGCGGGAGCTCCTACAATGAGCAGTTCTTC. The full variable domain, its missing parts supplied by reference TRBV11-2 and TRBJ2-1, is EAGVAQSPRYKIIEKRQSVAFWCNPISGHATLYWYQQILGQGPKLLIQFQNNGVVDDSQLPKDRFSAERLKGVDSTLKIQPAKLEDSAVYLCASSVISGSSYNEQFFGPGTRLTVL.

This clonotype was recorded many times. J is TRBJ2-1 and V is TRBV11-2; 8 bases are shared with TRBD2. The CDR3 has 13 amino acids. Germline assignment: CDR1 SGHAT and CDR2 FQNNGV. Trimming removed 0 bases from V and 15 bases from J; junction bases left unmatched: 7. CDR3 coding DNA: TGTGCCAGCAGCTTAGAACTAGCGGAGCTCCCGTTCTTC. Amino acids: CASSLELAELPFF. The full variable domain, its missing parts supplied by reference TRBV11-2 and TRBJ2-1, is EAGVAQSPRYKIIEKRQSVAFWCNPISGHATLYWYQQILGQGPKLLIQFQNNGVVDDSQLPKDRFSAERLKGVDSTLKIQPAKLEDSAVYLCASSLELAELPFFGPGTRLTVL.

This chain connects TRBV5-1 to TRBJ2-2, with 7 positions matching TRBD2. The CDR3 contains 15 residues. The J segment lost 8 bases and the V segment lost 2 bases, leaving 9 bases of the junction unmatched. Per the germline V gene, CDR1 is SGHRS and CDR2 is YFSETQ. The CDR3 DNA reads TGCGCCAGCAGCTTCATGCTAGCGGAGACTGGGGAGCTGTTTTTT. This translates into CASSFMLAETGELFF.

This chain links TRBV9 with TRBJ2-7, with 7 bases fitting TRBD2. Unmatched junction bases numbered 9, after V lost 7 bases and J lost 5 bases. The CDR3 is made up of 13 amino acids. Germline values: CDR1 SGDLS, CDR2 YYNGEE. The CDR3 region is CASGPSGVNEQYF. CDR3 sequence (DNA): TGTGCCAGCGGCCCGAGCGGGGTGAACGAGCAGTACTTC.

The chain has TRBV5-1 and TRBJ1-3, with D possibly being TRBD1 (5 bases). The ends were cut back, 1 base at V and 0 bases at J, with 8 bases in the middle. Germline values: CDR1 SGHRS, CDR2 YFSETQ. The CDR3 spans 15 residues. The CDR3 DNA reads TGCGCCAGCAGCTTGTCAGGGCCCTCTGGAAACACCATATATTTT. Translation gives CASSLSGPSGNTIYF.

The rearrangement links TRBV5-1 to TRBJ1-1; 11 nucleotides align to TRBD1. V was clipped by 4 bases and J by 2 bases; unmatched bases: 7. The CDR3 has 16 residues. Germline V gene lookup returns CDR1 SGHRS and CDR2 YFSETQ. CDR3 region: CASSTGTGGVNTEAFF. CDR3 sequence (DNA): TGCGCCAGCAGCACCGGGACAGGGGGAGTTAACACTGAAGCTTTCTTT.

This clonotype was seen repeatedly, ten times or more. V and J are TRBV28 and TRBJ2-1, with D perhaps TRBD1 (6 bases). Trimming removed 2 bases from V and 8 bases from J, with 31 bases in between. The CDR3 consists of 20 residues. Per germline, CDR1 MDHEN and CDR2 SYDVKM. The chain's CDR3 is CASSLQYFRTGQPNRDEQFF. In nucleotides, the CDR3 is TGTGCCAGCAGTTTACAATATTTTAGGACCGGACAGCCGAATCGCGATGAGCAGTTCTTC.